What follows are 17 T cell receptor beta chains derived from one specimen sequenced in a study of blood T cell repertoires in COVID-19. Sequencing used immunoSEQ multiplex PCR; TCRdb keeps in-frame clones, though not all of them. The sample holds about 45,000 clones, approximately 85% seen once. Material: peripheral blood. The receptors come from a woman of 80 years or more with acute or convalescent COVID-19.

The chain has TRBV7-9 and TRBJ2-7; a weak D match, TRBD2 (5 bases). Germline CDR1 SEHNR, CDR2 FQNEAQ (reference sequence). The V end was cut by 5 bases, the J end by 2 bases, with 10 bases between. This CDR3 is built from 13 residues. CDR3 sequence: CASSPTEAYEQYF. The CDR3 DNA sequence: TGTGCCAGCAGCCCGACGGAGGCCTACGAGCAGTACTTC.

J is TRBJ2-3 and V is TRBV20-1; no firm D call. Germline CDR1 and CDR2: DFQATT and SNEGSKA (reference sequence). The CDR3 is 13 residues long. The V and J ends lost 3 bases and 3 bases respectively, with 10 bases between them. CDR3 nucleotides: TGCAGTGCTAGTGACCCCCGGACAGATACGCAGTATTTT. This encodes CSASDPRTDTQYF.

This chain uses TRBV18 with TRBJ1-2; D gene unclear. The CDR3 consists of 13 residues. Looked up from germline, CDR1 is KGHSH and CDR2 is LQKENI. V lost 5 bases and J 5 bases, leaving 12 bases between the germline ends. CDR3 sequence: CASSGPQVYGYTF. Written as DNA, the CDR3 is TGTGCCAGCTCAGGGCCTCAGGTTTATGGCTACACCTTC.

The V gene is TRBV21-1, the J gene TRBJ2-1; the table's D call of TRBD1 was not tested on the DNA. TRBV21-1 is a listed pseudogene. This CDR3 is 16 amino acids long. The CDR3 sequence is CASSHHKRGSYNEQFF. The CDR3 DNA sequence: TGTGCCAGCAGCCATCACAAAAGGGGCTCCTACAATGAGCAGTTCTTC.

V is TRBV28 and J is TRBJ2-7; TRBD2 agrees at 8 bases. The germline V gene has CDR1 MDHEN and CDR2 SYDVKM. V gave up 4 bases and J gave up 3 bases; unmatched junction bases: 5. The length of the CDR3 is 14 residues. CDR3 nucleotides: TGTGCCAGCAGTTCAGCGGGAGAGAGCTACGAGCAGTACTTC. It yields the protein CASSSAGESYEQYF. The whole variable domain, filled in from reference TRBV28 and TRBJ2-7, reads DVKVTQSSRYLVKRTGEKVFLECVQDMDHENMFWYRQDPGLGLRLIYFSYDVKMKEKGDIPEGYSVSREKKERFSLILESASTNQTSMYLCASSSAGESYEQYFGPGTRLTVT.

The V call is TRBV18, the J call TRBJ2-1, with TRBD2 matching over 9 bases. The germline V gene encodes CDR1 KGHSH and CDR2 LQKENI. Germline trimming cut 1 base from V and 0 bases from J; bases unmatched to any gene: 4. The CDR3 runs 17 residues. For the CDR3, the DNA is TGTGCCAGCTCACCACGGGGTAGCGGGGGCTCCTACAATGAGCAGTTCTTC. Translating gives CASSPRGSGGSYNEQFF.

The genes are TRBV30 and TRBJ2-7; D is unclear. This CDR3 has 12 residues. CDR1 and CDR2 from the germline V gene are GTSNPN and SVGIG (reference sequence). CDR3 nucleotide sequence: TGTGCGGTACAGCTGTTAATAAACGAGCAGTACTTC. Translated, it gives CAVQLLINEQYF.

The V gene is TRBV27, the J gene TRBJ2-7; 10 bases are a match to TRBD2. The germline gives CDR1 MNHEY, CDR2 SMNVEV (reference sequence). The V segment lost 4 bases and the J segment 2 bases; nucleotides outside the gene matches: 5. The CDR3 is 15 amino acids. The CDR3 DNA sequence: TGTGCCAGCAGTTCCGGACTAGCGGAAACCTACGAGCAGTACTTC. This translates into CASSSGLAETYEQYF.

The chain has TRBV5-1 and TRBJ2-7, with 7 bases that match TRBD1. V trimming: 7 bases; J trimming: 3 bases; junction bases outside the gene matches: 10. The CDR3 runs to 14 residues. From germline, CDR1 is SGHRS and CDR2 YFSETQ. The CDR3, as DNA: TGCGCCAGCCGTTCTGTAGGGGGCGTCTACGAGCAGTACTTC. It translates to CASRSVGGVYEQYF.

The V gene is TRBV5-1, the J gene TRBJ1-2; 12 nucleotides agree with TRBD1. This CDR3 is 17 amino acids long. Germline values: CDR1 SGHRS, CDR2 YFSETQ. After removal of 4 bases from V and 4 bases from J, the junction contained 11 bases not matched to a gene. DNA of the CDR3: TGCGCCAGCAGCCCGGCCGTGGGGACAGGGGGCATCTATGGCTACACCTTC. Its protein product is CASSPAVGTGGIYGYTF. Combining the CDR3 with reference TRBV5-1 and TRBJ1-2 gives the whole variable domain KAGVTQTPRYLIKTRGQQVTLSCSPISGHRSVSWYQQTPGQGLQFLFEYFSETQRNKGNFPGRFSGRQFSNSRSEMNVSTLELGDSALYLCASSPAVGTGGIYGYTFGSGTRLTVV.

The chain couples TRBV18 to TRBJ2-7; 7 nucleotides match TRBD1. The CDR3 loop spans 14 amino acids. In germline, CDR1 is KGHSH, CDR2 LQKENI. V lost 5 bases to trimming and J lost 0 bases; unmatched junction nucleotides: 4. The CDR3 DNA reads as TGTGCCAGCTCATTGGGACAGAGCTCCTACGAGCAGTACTTC. As protein: CASSLGQSSYEQYF.

V gene TRBV3-1 (or the pseudogene TRBV3-2) combines with J gene TRBJ2-2, with D perhaps matching TRBD2 (6 bases). V was clipped by 4 bases and J by 3 bases, with 15 bases between them. This CDR3 has 16 residues. Germline V gives CDR1 LGHDT, CDR2 YNNKEL (reference sequence). The CDR3 bases are TGTGCCAGCAGCCGGGAGGAGGGCCGTTACACCGGGGAGCTGTTTTTT. This sequence encodes CASSREEGRYTGELFF.

CDR3 sequence: CASSLDYTDTQYF. DNA for the CDR3: TGTGCCAGCAGCCTGGACTACACAGATACGCAGTATTTT. The chain is built from TRBV5-4 and TRBJ2-3; perhaps TRBD2 as D (6 bases). Looked up from germline, CDR1 is SGHNT and CDR2 is YYREEE (reference sequence). V was cut by 4 bases and J by 2 bases, with 8 bases left in between. The CDR3 runs 13 residues.

The chain links TRBV4-1 to TRBJ2-3, with 14 nucleotides matching TRBD2. This CDR3 contains 17 residues. V was pared by 3 bases and J by 1 base, with 3 bases of the junction left unmatched. Germline-derived CDR1 and CDR2 are MGHRA and YSYEKL. The CDR3 spells CASSHRLAGGGTDTQYF. In DNA, the CDR3 is TGCGCCAGCAGCCACAGACTAGCGGGAGGGGGCACAGATACGCAGTATTTT.

CDR3 sequence (DNA): TGTGCCAGCAGTTCGAAACCGGGACAAAACCGTCAGCCCCAGCATTTT. As protein: CASSSKPGQNRQPQHF. The chain combines TRBV2 with TRBJ1-5; D possibly corresponds to TRBD1 (6 bases). CDR3 length: 16 residues. Germline V gene sequence: CDR1 SNHLY, CDR2 FYNNEI. V was trimmed by 5 bases and J by 6 bases, leaving 20 bases between them.

This clone was seen more than once but under ten times. CDR3 coding DNA: TGTGCCAGCAGCCCGGGGGGGGGCTTAGCCAACGTATGGGTGGACACTGAAGCTTTCTTT. Amino acid sequence: CASSPGGGLANVWVDTEAFF. The chain carries TRBV3-1 (or the pseudogene TRBV3-2) and TRBJ1-1; TRBD1 is a possible D gene (6 bases). V dropped 4 bases and J dropped 3 bases, with 30 bases sitting between them. CDR1 and CDR2 from the germline V gene are LGHDT and YNNKEL (reference sequence). The length of the CDR3 is 20 residues.

This rearrangement joins TRBV27 to TRBJ2-7; 13 bases line up with TRBD2. Trimming took 6 bases from V and 6 from J; bases not matched to a gene: 2. Germline values: CDR1 MNHEY, CDR2 SMNVEV (reference sequence). The CDR3 covers 13 residues. The CDR3 sequence is CASRLAGGSEQYF. DNA of the CDR3: TGTGCCAGCAGACTAGCGGGAGGGTCCGAGCAGTACTTC.